One and the same sample provided the 4 T cell receptor beta chains below, sequenced in a study of blood T cell repertoires in COVID-19. TCRdb's copy holds only in-frame clones and misses some; the assay was immunoSEQ multiplex PCR. The repertoire consists of around 260,000 clones, with approximately 86% occurring once and the leading ten covering over 4%. The sample comprised peripheral blood. The receptor source for this set is an older woman with COVID-19, enrolled during active disease.

V is TRBV24-1 and J is TRBJ1-6; TRBD1 is a possible D gene (5 bases). The ends were cut back, 6 bases at V and 4 bases at J, with 9 bases in the middle. The CDR3 has 14 residues. Germline assignment: CDR1 KGHDR and CDR2 SFDVKD. CDR3 amino acids: CATSQTGYNSPLHF. In nucleotides, the CDR3 is TGTGCCACCAGTCAAACAGGTTATAATTCACCCCTCCACTTT.

This chain uses TRBV27 with TRBJ1-4; D remains unclear. Germline values: CDR1 MNHEY, CDR2 SMNVEV (reference sequence). This CDR3 is 14 amino acids long. Trimming took off 3 bases at V and 10 bases at J, with 15 bases between the two ends. CDR3 residues: CASSLSPPTGKLFF. The CDR3 region has the DNA TGTGCCAGCAGTTTGAGTCCCCCGACTGGAAAACTGTTTTTT.

This clone was seen more than once but under ten times. The V gene is TRBV24-1, the J gene TRBJ2-7; D possibly corresponds to TRBD1 (6 bases). The germline V gene encodes CDR1 KGHDR and CDR2 SFDVKD. This CDR3 is built from 17 residues. Trimming left V 7 bases short and J 2 bases short, with 23 bases between. The CDR3 is CATRPTGTGMAAYEQYF. CDR3 bases: TGTGCCACCAGACCTACAGGGACCGGGATGGCGGCCTACGAGCAGTACTTC.

Comments on this clone: Other DNA sequences in this specimen translate into the identical CDR3. This chain uses TRBV20-1 with TRBJ2-5; D gene ambiguous. Germline values: CDR1 DFQATT, CDR2 SNEGSKA (reference sequence). The CDR3 length is 10 residues. Trimming cost V 3 bases and J 5 bases, with 4 bases left between them. The chain's CDR3 is CSASYETQYF. CDR3 nucleotides: TGCAGTGCTAGTTATGAGACCCAGTACTTC.